Included here is one TCR beta chain sequence, with context. Germline assignment: CDR1 SGHDN and CDR2 FVKESK. This CDR3 region has 14 residues. Trimming removed 3 bases from V and 4 bases from J; junction bases left unmatched: 3. Original data processing: Estimation of nucleated cell counts relied on the amplification of reference gene primers. Sequenced by immunoSEQ multiplex PCR; TCRdb stores in-frame clones only, minus some. Clone size and V and J calls were adopted from that table, with D and trimming inferred from the DNA. The data contain around 300,000 clones, approximately 90% of them seen just once; the ten biggest clones take up 1.1%. These data belong to a study of blood T cell repertoires in COVID-19. About the study: Donors in the United States, Italy and Spain gave samples during acute or convalescent COVID-19.

Individuals aged roughly 18 to 95 years were recruited from about two dozen US areas. In assigning cohorts, the study relied on participant-reported clinical history. The source of this sequence is a woman aged 25 to 39 who had recovered from COVID-19. The sample was PBMCs or T cells enriched from blood (not recorded which). V usage is TRBV14 and J usage is TRBJ2-7, with 10 bases that match TRBD1. CDR3 sequence reads: CASSQGQGIYEQYF. The CDR3 DNA follows: TGTGCCAGCAGCCAGGGACAGGGGATATACGAGCAGTACTTC. Supplemented by reference TRBV14 and TRBJ2-7, the full variable domain reads EAGVTQFPSHSVIEKGQTVTLRCDPISGHDNLYWYRRVMGKEIKFLLHFVKESKQDESGMPNNRFLAERTGGTYSTLKVQPAELEDSGVYFCASSQGQGIYEQYFGPGTRLTVT.